Reported below is one T cell receptor (beta chain). The source of the sample is a study of cytomegalovirus exposure and HLA in healthy donors. PCR was performed using 60 Vbeta and 13 Jbeta primers. Profiled with immunoSEQ multiplex PCR; TCRdb holds only in-frame clones, not every one. The data hold 210,000 or so clones, with around 85% observed a single time. The donors comprised healthy bone marrow donors. The length of the CDR3 is 16 residues. Germline CDR1 is LGHNT and CDR2 is FRNRAP. After removal of 4 bases from V and 6 bases from J, the junction contained 13 bases not matched to a gene. What was sequenced was PBMCs. This sequence originates from a girl aged 2-9 years in good health and CMV-seronegative. V usage is TRBV12-5 and J usage is TRBJ1-2, with TRBD1 identical over 8 bases. The CDR3 DNA sequence: TGTGCTAGTGGTTCTCCTACCAGGGGGCAGGCGGATGGCTACACCTTC. It encodes CASGSPTRGQADGYTF.